These 28 T cell receptor beta chains were all obtained from the same sample, sequenced in a study of blood T cells in healthy people across ages. The use of a sample-barcoded 5' primer and a J-beta primer mix characterized a second PCR of roughly 6 to 12 cycles. TCRdb reprocessed the 5' RACE reads with MiXCR, giving one entry per CDR3 protein. The table has around 990,000 distinct CDR3 sequences, almost 25% seen once. This sample was shared with a second study, whose subject was T cells of mothers and their children.

The sequencing input was blood. The source of these receptors is a girl aged 2 to 9 in good health.

V usage is TRBV20-1 and J usage is TRBJ1-2, with D perhaps TRBD1 (5 bases). The germline V gene has CDR1 DFQATT and CDR2 SNEGSKA (reference sequence). The V gene lost 4 bases and the J gene lost 8 bases, with 17 bases spanning the gap. CDR3 length: 13 residues. In DNA form, the CDR3 reads TGCAGTGCTATTCTCCGGGACGTTGGGGGCTACACCTTC. This encodes CSAILRDVGGYTF.

This clonotype occurred a few times. The J gene is TRBJ2-1, the V gene TRBV6-6; D call uncertain. The germline gives CDR1 MNHNY, CDR2 SVGAGI (reference sequence). Trimming took off 5 bases at V and 12 bases at J, with 11 bases between the two ends. CDR3 length: 11 residues. The CDR3 spells CASSQGLGQFF. As DNA, the CDR3 is TGTGCCAGCAGTCAAGGGTTGGGGCAGTTCTTC.

The rearrangement links TRBV12-3 or TRBV12-4 to TRBJ2-5, with TRBD2 as a possible D gene (6 bases). The CDR3 totals 15 residues. V dropped 0 bases and J dropped 5 bases, with 13 bases sitting between them. CDR3 loop: CASSLANGRGETQYF. In nucleotides, the CDR3 is TGTGCCAGCAGTTTAGCGAACGGGAGAGGGGAGACCCAGTACTTC.

This clonotype was seen more than once but under ten times. Since the CDR3 does not end with the conserved phenylalanine or tryptophan, this likely comes from a read error. Here the CDR3 DNA reads TGTGCCAGCAGTTTAGCCCCCAATGAGCAGTTCCTC. It specifies CASSLAPNEQFL. The V and J genes are TRBV12-3 or TRBV12-4 and TRBJ2-1; D ambiguous. The CDR3 extends over 12 amino acids. Trimming pared 0 bases from V and 6 bases from J, leaving 3 bases between.

The table lists this clonotype with a few counts. The chain couples TRBV7-9 to TRBJ2-1; possible D gene TRBD2, 6 bases. V dropped 7 bases and J dropped 4 bases, with 26 bases sitting between them. Germline V gives CDR1 SEHNR, CDR2 FQNEAQ (reference sequence). There are 18 residues in the CDR3. The CDR3 reads CASIAPGEYSGWYNEQFF. CDR3 sequence (DNA): TGTGCCAGCATCGCCCCGGGGGAGTATTCGGGTTGGTACAATGAGCAGTTCTTC.

This clonotype was counted between two and nine times. This rearrangement joins TRBV7-8 to TRBJ2-1; D gene ambiguous. The CDR3 extends over 15 amino acids. In germline, CDR1 is SGHVS, CDR2 FQNEAQ. With 6 bases removed from V and 0 bases from J, the gap between germline ends came to 12 bases. CDR3 sequence reads: CASRSEVGSYNEQFF. CDR3 nucleotide sequence: TGTGCCAGCAGAAGTGAGGTGGGCTCCTACAATGAGCAGTTCTTC.

In its sample, this clonotype was seen a few times. This rearrangement joins TRBV4-3 to TRBJ2-5, with TRBD2 as a possible D gene (6 bases). The CDR3 length is 16 residues. Germline V gene sequence: CDR1 LGHNA, CDR2 YSLEER. Trimming took off 1 base at V and 2 bases at J, with 14 bases between the two ends. CDR3 loop: CASSQVWAGLQETQYF. The CDR3 DNA sequence: TGCGCCAGCAGCCAAGTGTGGGCGGGGCTTCAAGAGACCCAGTACTTC.

The chain uses TRBV3-1 and TRBJ2-2; 7 nucleotides align to TRBD2. The J segment lost 0 bases and the V segment lost 6 bases, leaving 10 bases of the junction unmatched. The germline CDR1 and CDR2 sequences are LGHDT and YNNKEL (reference sequence). There are 17 residues in the CDR3. The CDR3 DNA reads as TGTGCCAGCAGTCCTCGGCGGGAGAAGGCGAACACCGGGGAGCTGTTTTTT. Its translation: CASSPRREKANTGELFF.

The chain has TRBV10-2 and TRBJ1-5; 8 bases line up with TRBD1. The junction had 6 bases not matched to a gene; V was cut back by 8 bases and J by 0 bases. Per the germline V gene, CDR1 is WSHSY and CDR2 is SAAADI. This CDR3 region has 15 residues. The CDR3 region is CASSPDRDSNQPQHF. Here the CDR3 DNA reads TGCGCCAGCTCCCCGGACAGGGATAGCAATCAGCCCCAGCATTTT.

This clonotype was seen more than once but under ten times. The CDR3 nucleotides are TGTGCCAGCAGCCAAGAAGTGGGACTAGCGAGCTACGAGCAGTACTTC. This translates into CASSQEVGLASYEQYF. The chain employs TRBV4-2 and TRBJ2-5, with 10 positions matching TRBD2. The end of the DNA is better explained by TRBJ2-7, so the J call may be wrong. This CDR3 spans 16 amino acids. CDR1 LGHNA and CDR2 YNFKEQ come from the germline V gene.

The chain has TRBV28 and TRBJ2-7, with D unclear. V was cut by 3 bases and J by 2 bases, with 11 bases left in between. The CDR3 spans 14 residues. Germline lookup yields CDR1 MDHEN and CDR2 SYDVKM. The CDR3 nucleotides read TGTGCCAGCAGTTTGATCGGCAGAACCTACGAGCAGTACTTC. Encoded protein: CASSLIGRTYEQYF. Drawing the rest from reference TRBV28 and TRBJ2-7, the complete variable domain is DVKVTQSSRYLVKRTGEKVFLECVQDMDHENMFWYRQDPGLGLRLIYFSYDVKMKEKGDIPEGYSVSREKKERFSLILESASTNQTSMYLCASSLIGRTYEQYFGPGTRLTVT.

The chain is built from TRBV28 and TRBJ1-2; no clear D gene. Germline values: CDR1 MDHEN, CDR2 SYDVKM. The CDR3 totals 16 residues. Trimming removed 6 bases at V and 8 bases at J, with 25 bases between. In nucleotides, the CDR3 is TGTGCCAGCAGAATCGGAACCGGCCCCGATAGTTTGGGCTACACCTTC. It encodes CASRIGTGPDSLGYTF.

The chain recombines TRBV7-9 with TRBJ2-3; perhaps TRBD1 as D (7 bases). This CDR3 is 15 amino acids long. Germline-derived CDR1 and CDR2 are SEHNR and FQNEAQ (reference sequence). The ends were cut back, 5 bases at V and 0 bases at J, with 12 bases in the middle. The CDR3 sequence: CASSRGDSSTDTQYF. DNA for the CDR3: TGTGCCAGCAGCCGCGGGGACAGCAGCACAGATACGCAGTATTTT.

This clonotype was picked up a small number of times. This chain uses TRBV29-1 with TRBJ1-1, with a weak D call TRBD1 (5 bases). CDR1 and CDR2 (germline): SQVTM, ANQGSEA. There are 13 residues in the CDR3. The germline V and J ends were trimmed by 6 bases and 1 base, with 12 bases remaining between them. The CDR3 DNA sequence: TGCAGCGTATGCCGGGACCCGAACACTGAAGCTTTCTTT. This sequence encodes CSVCRDPNTEAFF.

This chain links TRBV18 with TRBJ2-5; D remains ambiguous. V lost 3 bases and J 5 bases, leaving 16 bases between the germline ends. Germline CDR1 is KGHSH and CDR2 is LQKENI. CDR3 length equals 15 residues. DNA of the CDR3: TGTGCCAGCTCACCTCCAGGACCGAGGCTCGAGACCCAGTACTTC. Translated: CASSPPGPRLETQYF.

In its sample, this clonotype was seen a few times. This chain joins TRBV5-1 and TRBJ1-2; D unclear. Trimming removed 0 bases from V and 6 bases from J, with 15 bases in between. Germline CDR1 and CDR2: SGHRS and YFSETQ. CDR3 length: 15 residues. The CDR3 is CASSLEAGQVDGYTF. CDR3 DNA sequence: TGCGCCAGCAGCTTGGAGGCGGGTCAGGTAGATGGCTACACCTTC.

This clonotype was recorded a few times. The chain is built from TRBV29-1 and TRBJ2-3; 11 nucleotides align to TRBD2. Per the germline V gene, CDR1 is SQVTM and CDR2 is ANQGSEA. This CDR3 comprises 14 residues. Losses at the gene ends were 5 bases for V and 2 bases for J; bases not matched to a gene: 3. The CDR3 loop reads CSVLAGGFTDTQYF. CDR3 DNA sequence: TGCAGCGTTCTAGCGGGGGGCTTCACAGATACGCAGTATTTT.

The V call is TRBV6-5, the J call TRBJ2-1, with 9 bases matching TRBD1. Germline trimming cut 6 bases from V and 3 bases from J; bases unmatched to any gene: 6. The CDR3 extends over 15 amino acids. Germline assignment: CDR1 MNHEY and CDR2 SVGAGI. The CDR3 sequence is CASSSDRGRYNEQFF. CDR3 bases: TGTGCCAGCAGCTCGGACAGGGGACGCTACAATGAGCAGTTCTTC.

The V gene is TRBV20-1, the J gene TRBJ2-5, with D tentatively TRBD2 (5 bases). The end of the DNA fits TRBJ2-7 better, so the J call may be wrong. Germline V CDR1 and CDR2: DFQATT, SNEGSKA (reference sequence). The CDR3 is 13 amino acids. This chain's CDR3 is CSASSASSYEQYF. The CDR3 DNA reads TGCAGTGCTAGTAGCGCGTCCTCCTACGAGCAGTACTTC.

The rearrangement joins TRBV29-1 to TRBJ1-2; D is possibly TRBD1 (6 bases). The CDR3 contains 12 residues. With 6 bases removed from V and 5 bases from J, the gap between germline ends came to 13 bases. CDR1 is SQVTM and CDR2 is ANQGSEA in the germline V gene. CDR3 region: CSVWGQTYGYTF. CDR3 coding DNA: TGCAGCGTGTGGGGGCAGACTTATGGCTACACCTTC.

This clonotype was recorded a few times. This rearrangement joins TRBV27 to TRBJ1-6; TRBD1 is a possible D gene (5 bases). The CDR3 contains 14 residues. Germline CDR1 is MNHEY and CDR2 is SMNVEV (reference sequence). Trimming removed 6 bases at V and 7 bases at J, with 13 bases between. This CDR3 is CASSLRGGNSPLHF. As DNA, the CDR3 is TGTGCCAGCAGCCTTCGGGGGGGGAATTCACCCCTCCACTTT.

The sample holds many counts of this clonotype. The chain recombines TRBV18 with TRBJ2-7; D ambiguous. CDR3 length: 13 residues. Trimming took 3 bases from V and 5 from J, leaving 11 bases between them. Germline values: CDR1 KGHSH, CDR2 LQKENI. In DNA, the CDR3 is TGTGCCAGCTCACCGATGACACGGGACGAGCAGTACTTC. Translated: CASSPMTRDEQYF.

This clonotype was recorded a few times. This chain links TRBV20-1 with TRBJ1-4; the D gene is possibly TRBD1 (5 bases). Germline CDR1 reads DFQATT; CDR2 reads SNEGSKA (reference sequence). V was shortened by 1 base and J by 7 bases, with 22 bases between the two germline ends. This CDR3 is built from 17 residues. In DNA form, the CDR3 reads TGCAGTGCTAGAGTTGATATTGGAAGAGGGGTCCCTGAAAAACTGTTTTTT. Translating it yields CSARVDIGRGVPEKLFF.

This clonotype was observed a handful of times. A much larger clonotype is one base distant, so this may be a read error. This sequence joins TRBV4-1 and TRBJ2-5; D possibly matches TRBD1 or TRBD2 (5 bases each). Matching the DNA end better, TRBJ2-7 makes the J call doubtful. Germline V CDR1 and CDR2: MGHRA, YSYEKL. CDR3 length: 15 residues. The CDR3 protein is CASSQEGEHSSEQYF. Here the CDR3 DNA reads TGCGCCAGCAGCCAAGAGGGGGAACACTCAAGCGAGCAGTACTTC.

This clonotype was seen at least ten times. V is TRBV20-1 and J is TRBJ1-2; no clear D gene. From germline, CDR1 is DFQATT and CDR2 SNEGSKA (reference sequence). The CDR3 totals 12 residues. Deletions cut 1 base from V and 3 bases from J, with 6 bases between. The DNA of the CDR3 is TGCAGTGCTAGAGTCTCCTACTATGGCTACACCTTC. Its translation: CSARVSYYGYTF.

There are a few counts of this clonotype. This rearrangement joins TRBV6-1 to TRBJ2-3, with D perhaps being TRBD1 or TRBD2 (5 bases each). CDR1 is MNHNS and CDR2 is SASEGT in the germline V gene. This CDR3 is 15 amino acids long. The V and J ends lost 4 bases and 3 bases respectively, with 14 bases between them. CDR3 nucleotides: TGTGCCAGCAGTGGGGGGACCACCGGAACAGATACGCAGTATTTT. Translating it yields CASSGGTTGTDTQYF.

The rearrangement links TRBV4-3 to TRBJ1-1; possible D gene TRBD1, 6 bases. Germline V gives CDR1 LGHNA, CDR2 YSLEER. The CDR3 is made up of 15 amino acids. Trimming shortened V by 0 bases and J by 0 bases, and 8 bases separated the two germline ends. For the CDR3, the DNA is TGCGCCAGCAGCCAAGACCAGGGGTTGAACACTGAAGCTTTCTTT. Translated: CASSQDQGLNTEAFF.

This clonotype was detected ten times or more. The chain couples TRBV20-1 to TRBJ2-5; unclear D gene. Trimming took off 2 bases at V and 0 bases at J, with 4 bases between the two ends. The germline V gene encodes CDR1 DFQATT and CDR2 SNEGSKA (reference sequence). The CDR3 runs to 12 residues. The CDR3 here is CSARQYQETQYF. In DNA form, the CDR3 reads TGCAGTGCTAGACAGTACCAAGAGACCCAGTACTTC.